Following are 18 T cell receptor beta chains from one sample sequenced in a study of blood T cells in healthy people across ages. The second PCR ran 7 to 11 cycles with a sample-barcoded 5' primer and J-beta primers. TCRdb re-derived calls from the 5' RACE reads in MiXCR, one entry per CDR3 protein. The sample lists roughly 1.4 million distinct CDR3 sequences, approximately 60% occurring once. Sequencing was carried out using blood. These receptors were obtained from a man aged 18 to 29 in good health.

This clonotype was seen a few times. V usage is TRBV7-9 and J usage is TRBJ2-5; D could derive from TRBD1 or TRBD2 (5 bases each). Deletions cut 3 bases from V and 2 bases from J, with 13 bases between. CDR3 size: 15 residues. Germline loops: CDR1 SEHNR, CDR2 FQNEAQ (reference sequence). The CDR3 region is CASSFLYGGQETQYF. The CDR3, as DNA: TGTGCCAGCAGCTTTCTTTATGGGGGACAAGAGACCCAGTACTTC.

The genes are TRBV27 and TRBJ1-1, with 7 bases that match TRBD1. This CDR3 contains 14 residues. CDR1 is MNHEY, CDR2 SMNVEV, per germline (reference sequence). V was pared by 5 bases and J by 1 base, with 4 bases of the junction left unmatched. DNA for the CDR3: TGTGCCAGCAGTACACAGGGGCGGAACACTGAAGCTTTCTTT. It codes for CASSTQGRNTEAFF.

The chain couples TRBV6-2 or TRBV6-3 to TRBJ2-7, with 9 positions matching TRBD1. This CDR3 comprises 19 residues. Germline V lookup: CDR1 MNHEY, CDR2 SVGEGT. With 0 bases clipped from V and 2 bases from J, the junction kept 14 bases outside the gene matches. CDR3 residues: CASSYSLKFSGTGTYEQYF. The CDR3, as DNA: TGTGCCAGCAGTTACTCGTTAAAGTTCTCCGGGACAGGGACCTACGAGCAGTACTTC.

The sample holds one count of this clonotype. The J gene is TRBJ2-7, the V gene TRBV24-1; no definite D call. The tail of the sequence fits TRBJ2-5 better, so the J call may be wrong. This CDR3 has 13 residues. Germline values: CDR1 KGHDR, CDR2 SFDVKD. The DNA of the CDR3 is TGTGCCACCAGTGACGAACCGCCGGAGACCCAGTACTTC. Amino acids: CATSDEPPETQYF.

The chain combines TRBV27 with TRBJ2-7; TRBD1 agrees at 10 bases. The CDR3 covers 15 residues. Per germline, CDR1 MNHEY and CDR2 SMNVEV (reference sequence). J lost 3 bases, V lost 3 bases, and 5 bases had no gene match. The CDR3 DNA sequence: TGTGCCAGCAGTTTCCGACAGGGGGCGCGCTACGAGCAGTACTTC. As protein: CASSFRQGARYEQYF.

The V gene is TRBV5-1, the J gene TRBJ2-6; TRBD2 matches 13 bases. Germline trimming cut 3 bases from V and 0 bases from J; bases unmatched to any gene: 3. The CDR3 covers 18 residues. Germline V gives CDR1 SGHRS, CDR2 YFSETQ. CDR3 nucleotides: TGCGCCAGCAGCTGGGGACTAGCGGGAAACTCTGGGGCCAACGTCCTGACTTTC. Translated, it gives CASSWGLAGNSGANVLTF.

The V and J genes are TRBV27 and TRBJ2-6; no clear D gene. The CDR3 is 16 amino acids. Trimming took off 7 bases at V and 1 base at J, with 14 bases between the two ends. Germline V CDR1 and CDR2: MNHEY, SMNVEV (reference sequence). DNA of the CDR3: TGTGCCAGCACCCCAGACGGGTCGTCTGGGGCCAACGTCCTGACTTTC. It encodes CASTPDGSSGANVLTF.

This clonotype was seen a few times. CDR3 amino acids: CASISRFWGRADGYTF. The CDR3, as DNA: TGTGCCAGCATCTCGCGGTTTTGGGGACGGGCCGATGGCTACACCTTC. The rearrangement uses TRBV12-3 or TRBV12-4 and TRBJ1-2; TRBD1 might be the D (5 bases). The V end lost 7 bases, the J end lost 6 bases, and 24 bases lay between the germline ends. CDR3 length equals 16 residues.

The rearrangement links TRBV5-1 to TRBJ1-2, with D possibly being TRBD1 (5 bases). Germline values: CDR1 SGHRS, CDR2 YFSETQ. Trimming took off 2 bases at V and 4 bases at J, with 15 bases between the two ends. The CDR3 spans 15 residues. The CDR3 sequence: CASSFDTEGSYGYTF. The CDR3 nucleotides are TGCGCCAGCAGCTTCGACACGGAGGGGAGCTATGGCTACACCTTC.

This chain joins TRBV28 and TRBJ2-7; maybe TRBD1 (6 bases). The DNA end favors TRBJ2-5, so the J call may be wrong. CDR3 size: 17 residues. Germline V gene data show CDR1 as MDHEN and CDR2 as SYDVKM. The CDR3 sequence is CASSSVQGPPYQETQYF. CDR3 coding DNA: TGTGCCAGCAGCTCCGTGCAGGGGCCCCCGTACCAAGAGACCCAGTACTTC.

The V and J genes are TRBV27 and TRBJ2-7, with a weak D call TRBD2 (8 bases). From germline, CDR1 is MNHEY and CDR2 SMNVEV (reference sequence). Trimming removed 5 bases from V and 3 bases from J, with 32 bases in between. This CDR3 is built from 20 residues. CDR3 DNA sequence: TGTGCCAGCAGTATCCTCCGGGACAGTGATACTAGCGGACTATACTACGAGCAGTACTTC. Protein product: CASSILRDSDTSGLYYEQYF.

This clonotype has just a few counts. The CDR3 nucleotides are TGTGCCAGCAGTTTCGTCACTGAAGCTTTCTTT. This translates into CASSFVTEAFF. V gene TRBV12-3 or TRBV12-4 combines with J gene TRBJ1-1; D gene ambiguous. V lost 3 bases, J lost 4 bases, and 3 bases lay in between. The CDR3 is 11 residues long.

The CDR3 DNA reads as TGCAGTGCCCTTTTCCCGGGGGTCCAAGAGACCCAGTACTTC. Protein: CSALFPGVQETQYF. The rearrangement links TRBV20-1 to TRBJ2-5; weak D call: TRBD2 (6 bases). The germline V gene has CDR1 DFQATT and CDR2 SNEGSKA (reference sequence). V lost 6 bases, J lost 1 base, and 15 bases lay in between. The CDR3 runs to 14 residues.

The V call is TRBV6-4, the J call TRBJ2-3; D unclear. This CDR3 is 15 amino acids long. In germline, CDR1 is MRHNA, CDR2 SNTAGT. V was clipped by 0 bases and J by 0 bases, with 7 bases between them. CDR3 nucleotide sequence: TGTGCCAGCAGTGACTCTGTCGGGAGCACAGATACGCAGTATTTT. This translates into CASSDSVGSTDTQYF.

V gene TRBV7-2 combines with J gene TRBJ2-7; the match to TRBD2 covers 11 bases. This CDR3 has 18 residues. From germline, CDR1 is SGHTA and CDR2 FQGNSA. V lost 3 bases, J lost 7 bases, and 17 bases stayed unmatched. CDR3 amino acids: CASSLPPASGGSPREQYF. CDR3 nucleotides: TGTGCCAGCAGCTTGCCCCCAGCTAGCGGGGGGTCCCCCAGAGAGCAGTACTTC.

CDR3 DNA sequence: TGTGCCAGCAGTGAAAATCTAAGGGAGACCCAGTACTTC. Its protein product is CASSENLRETQYF. V and J are TRBV2 and TRBJ2-5; no clear D. The V end lost 2 bases, the J end lost 5 bases, and 9 bases lay between the germline ends. Germline V lookup: CDR1 SNHLY, CDR2 FYNNEI. The CDR3 is 13 amino acids.

The V gene is TRBV20-1, the J gene TRBJ2-1; 7 positions agree with TRBD2. The V gene's germline CDR1 is DFQATT and CDR2 SNEGSKA (reference sequence). J lost 2 bases, V lost 2 bases, and 3 bases had no gene match. This CDR3 has 14 residues. CDR3 sequence: CSARSGKTYNEQFF. The CDR3, as DNA: TGCAGTGCTAGAAGCGGGAAAACCTACAATGAGCAGTTCTTC.

The CDR3, as DNA: TGTGCCACCAGCCCAGTACTAGCCAAAAACATTCAGTACTTC. It translates to CATSPVLAKNIQYF. The chain has TRBV15 and TRBJ2-4; D remains unclear. The CDR3 covers 14 residues. Germline assignment: CDR1 LNHNV and CDR2 YYDKDF (reference sequence). The V and J ends lost 5 bases and 0 bases respectively, with 8 bases between them.